These 11 T cell receptor beta chains came from one sample sequenced in a study of blood T cell repertoires in COVID-19. This table comes from immunoSEQ multiplex PCR, and its TCRdb copy is limited to in-frame clones, with some not included. The sample holds just over 650,000 clones, around 90% seen once. Sequencing input: peripheral blood. These receptors came from a woman between 18 and 29 years old with acute or convalescent COVID-19.

In the case of this clone: Other DNA sequences in this specimen translate into the identical CDR3. The chain combines TRBV9 with TRBJ1-2; D remains ambiguous. The CDR3 has 14 amino acids. CDR1 is SGDLS and CDR2 is YYNGEE in the germline V gene. The germline V and J ends were trimmed by 0 bases and 3 bases, with 9 bases remaining between them. The CDR3: CASSVVGGDYGYTF. As DNA, the CDR3 is TGTGCCAGCAGCGTAGTAGGAGGCGACTATGGCTACACCTTC.

V usage is TRBV12-3 or TRBV12-4 and J usage is TRBJ1-1; D is ambiguous. The CDR3 contains 12 residues. Between the trimmed V and J ends, which lost 8 bases and 1 base, there was a span of 8 bases. The CDR3 nucleotides read TGTGCCAGCGGCCGGGGGAACACTGAAGCTTTCTTT. Translation gives CASGRGNTEAFF.

As DNA, the CDR3 is TGTGCCAGCAGCCCCCAGGACAGGGTTAATGAAAAACTGTTTTTT. Its translation: CASSPQDRVNEKLFF. The V gene is TRBV9, the J gene TRBJ1-4, with 8 bases identical to TRBD1. CDR1 and CDR2 (germline): SGDLS, YYNGEE. The J segment lost 4 bases and the V segment lost 4 bases, leaving 6 bases of the junction unmatched. CDR3 length equals 15 residues.

This chain connects TRBV29-1 to TRBJ1-1; D is perhaps TRBD1 (5 bases). Germline V gives CDR1 SQVTM, CDR2 ANQGSEA. Trimming left V 7 bases short and J 1 base short, with 16 bases between. CDR3 length equals 14 residues. As DNA, the CDR3 is TGCAGCGCCCAACGGGGGGGTAGGAACACTGAAGCTTTCTTT. The encoded protein is CSAQRGGRNTEAFF. Drawing the rest from reference TRBV29-1 and TRBJ1-1, the complete variable domain is SAVISQKPSRDICQRGTSLTIQCQVDSQVTMMFWYRQQPGQSLTLIATANQGSEATYESGFVIDKFPISRPNLTFSTLTVSNMSPEDSSIYLCSAQRGGRNTEAFFGQGTRLTVV.

This chain connects TRBV5-1 to TRBJ1-4, with unresolved D. CDR1 and CDR2 from the germline V gene are SGHRS and YFSETQ. V lost 4 bases and J lost 7, with 17 bases in between. The CDR3 totals 15 residues. The CDR3 protein is CASSPPEGIGEKLFF. The CDR3 nucleotides are TGCGCCAGCAGCCCGCCGGAGGGAATCGGTGAAAAACTGTTTTTT.

The chain carries TRBV6-5 and TRBJ1-6, with 8 bases lining up with TRBD1. Germline values: CDR1 MNHEY, CDR2 SVGAGI. Germline trimming cut 6 bases from V and 10 bases from J; bases unmatched to any gene: 8. CDR3 length: 14 residues. CDR3 protein: CASRSGQGGSPLHF. The DNA of the CDR3 is TGTGCCAGCAGATCAGGACAGGGAGGCTCACCCCTCCACTTT.

A word on this clone: Other DNA sequences in the same sample also yield this CDR3. The chain carries TRBV7-9 and TRBJ1-5; D perhaps matches TRBD1 (5 bases). CDR1 is SEHNR, CDR2 FQNEAQ, per germline (reference sequence). This CDR3 comprises 14 residues. The V gene lost 3 bases and the J gene lost 4 bases, with 10 bases spanning the gap. The CDR3 loop is CASSFAGGNQPQHF. CDR3 sequence (DNA): TGTGCCAGCAGCTTCGCCGGGGGGAATCAGCCCCAGCATTTT.

The rearrangement links TRBV21-1 to TRBJ1-3. TRBV21-1 constitutes a pseudogene. The CDR3 is 15 amino acids. The CDR3 DNA reads TGTGCCAGCAGCCCAACGGGGTTTGCCGGAAACACCATATATTTT. Protein product: CASSPTGFAGNTIYF.

The genes are TRBV4-2 and TRBJ1-2; 8 bases agree with TRBD1. The CDR3 spans 16 residues. The J segment lost 3 bases and the V segment lost 0 bases, leaving 6 bases of the junction unmatched. Germline-derived CDR1 and CDR2 are LGHNA and YNFKEQ. CDR3 nucleotide sequence: TGTGCCAGCAGCCAAGATTATACAGGGGGAGACTATGGCTACACCTTC. The encoded protein is CASSQDYTGGDYGYTF.

The V call is TRBV6-5, the J call TRBJ1-1; 8 nucleotides line up with TRBD1. The trim removed 4 bases at V and 5 bases at J, leaving 6 bases unmatched. Germline values: CDR1 MNHEY, CDR2 SVGAGI. The CDR3 has 14 residues. In DNA, the CDR3 is TGTGCCAGCAGTTTCGACAGGGGTGGAACTGAAGCTTTCTTT. It yields the protein CASSFDRGGTEAFF.

J is TRBJ1-4 and V is TRBV6-5; 7 bases line up with TRBD1. This CDR3 is built from 16 residues. V gave up 4 bases and J gave up 6 bases; unmatched junction bases: 11. CDR1 is MNHEY, CDR2 SVGAGI, per germline. CDR3 sequence: CASSSKGAGFHEKLFF. The CDR3 nucleotides read TGTGCCAGCAGTTCCAAGGGGGCGGGGTTCCATGAAAAACTGTTTTTT.